A selection of T cell receptor beta chains follows, all from one sample in a study of Ad26.COV2.S vaccination and SARS-CoV-2 variants. The data were produced by immunoSEQ multiplex PCR, yet TCRdb's version contains in-frame clones alone and is incomplete. Seen here are over 85,000 clones, approximately 81% observed once, and the top ten hold approximately 15%. The input for sequencing was peripheral blood, taken after recovery from COVID-19. The source of these receptors is a human donor who had recovered from COVID-19. Both conserved end residues are part of each CDR3. D genes are given only for firm matches. The size of a clone is reported for some rows only, either as once, few or many, or as a class for expanded clones.

D: TRBD2; J: TRBJ2-3; V: TRBV7-3; size: .; DNA: TGTGCCAGCAGCCCGACTAGCGGGAGGTCAGATACGCAGTATTTT; CDR3: CASSPTSGRSDTQYF
D: .; J: TRBJ2-5; V: TRBV27; size: .; DNA: TGTGCCAGCCGACCATATCAGGGGAGGGTCGAGACCCAGTACTTC; CDR3: CASRPYQGRVETQYF
D: TRBD2; J: TRBJ2-1; V: TRBV19; size: once; DNA: TGTGCCAGTAGTCATAACCCGGGACTAGCGGTCTACAATGAGCAGTTCTTC; CDR3: CASSHNPGLAVYNEQFF
D: TRBD2; J: TRBJ2-7; V: TRBV28; size: .; DNA: TGTGCCAGCAGTTTAGCGGGAGGGCCTCACGAGCAGTACTTC; CDR3: CASSLAGGPHEQYF
D: .; J: TRBJ1-5; V: TRBV3-1/TRBV3-2; size: .; DNA: TGTGCCAGCAGCCCTCCAGGGAATCAGCCCCAGCATTTT; CDR3: CASSPPGNQPQHF
D: TRBD1; J: TRBJ1-2; V: TRBV6-2/TRBV6-3; size: .; DNA: TGTGCCAGCAGTTACTCGGGACAGATCTATGGCTACACCTTC; CDR3: CASSYSGQIYGYTF
D: TRBD2; J: TRBJ2-3; V: TRBV5-4; size: .; DNA: TGTGCCAGCAGCTTGTCCCCAGCGGGATACACAGATACGCAGTATTTT; CDR3: CASSLSPAGYTDTQYF
D: .; J: TRBJ1-3; V: TRBV7-9; size: .; DNA: TGTGCCAGCAGCTCCCCGGGGTCAAATCGAAACACCATATATTTT; CDR3: CASSSPGSNRNTIYF
D: TRBD1; J: TRBJ2-3; V: TRBV7-8; size: .; DNA: TGTGCCAGCAGCTTTGGGCAGGGGGCTTGGACAGATACGCAGTATTTT; CDR3: CASSFGQGAWTDTQYF
D: .; J: TRBJ2-3; V: TRBV19; size: .; DNA: TGTGCCAGTACATATGCAGGACGACGCACAGATACGCAGTATTTT; CDR3: CASTYAGRRTDTQYF
D: TRBD2; J: TRBJ2-1; V: TRBV12-5; size: .; DNA: TGTGCTAGTGGTTTGGGTTCTAGCGGGAGGGCCGAATATGAGCAGTTCTTC; CDR3: CASGLGSSGRAEYEQFF
D: .; J: TRBJ2-5; V: TRBV25-1; size: .; DNA: TGTGCCAGCGGCGCTAGGACAGACAGTAGTTCCCAGTACTTC; CDR3: CASGARTDSSSQYF
D: TRBD1; J: TRBJ1-6; V: TRBV7-9; size: .; DNA: TGTGCCAGCAGACCTGGACAGGGAGGAAATTCACCCCTCCACTTT; CDR3: CASRPGQGGNSPLHF
D: .; J: TRBJ2-7; V: TRBV28; size: .; DNA: TGTGCCAGCAGCGCCGCCCGGGAGAGCTACGAGCAGTACTTC; CDR3: CASSAARESYEQYF
D: TRBD1; J: TRBJ1-5; V: TRBV28; size: .; DNA: TGTGCCAGCAGTTGGACAGGGGGCCCTCAGCCCCAGCATTTT; CDR3: CASSWTGGPQPQHF
D: .; J: TRBJ1-1; V: TRBV9; size: .; DNA: TGTGCCAGCAGCCCCCGGTCAGGTCGTGGTAATGAAGCTTTCTTT; CDR3: CASSPRSGRGNEAFF
D: .; J: TRBJ2-5; V: TRBV7-9; size: few; DNA: TGTGCCAGCAGCTTAGGTGACAGGGAGACCCAGTACTTC; CDR3: CASSLGDRETQYF
D: TRBD1; J: TRBJ1-4; V: TRBV7-9; size: once; DNA: TGTGCCAGCAGCTCCAGGGGGTATAATGAAAAACTGTTTTTT; CDR3: CASSSRGYNEKLFF
D: .; J: TRBJ2-1; V: TRBV5-5; size: .; DNA: TGTGCCAGCAGCTTCGGACAGGCCTGGGGTAGCGGGTCCTACAATGAGCAGTTCTTC; CDR3: CASSFGQAWGSGSYNEQFF
D: .; J: TRBJ1-5; V: TRBV10-1; size: few; DNA: TGCGCCAGCAGTGAGTCGTTAGGTCAGCCCCAGCATTTT; CDR3: CASSESLGQPQHF
D: .; J: TRBJ2-1; V: TRBV10-1; size: .; DNA: TGCGCCAGCAGTACAAGCGAGAGCTCCTACAATGAGCAGTTCTTC; CDR3: CASSTSESSYNEQFF
D: TRBD2; J: TRBJ2-1; V: TRBV29-1; size: .; DNA: TGCAGCGCGACTAGCGGGGGGGCCCTTTACAATGAGCAGTTCTTC; CDR3: CSATSGGALYNEQFF
D: TRBD1; J: TRBJ1-1; V: TRBV11-2; size: .; DNA: TGTGCCAGCAGCTGGGACAGGCGGAACACTGAAGCTTTCTTT; CDR3: CASSWDRRNTEAFF
D: TRBD1; J: TRBJ1-5; V: TRBV18; size: .; DNA: TGTGCCAGCTCACTCAGGGGGCTGGGTCAGCCCCAGCATTTT; CDR3: CASSLRGLGQPQHF
D: .; J: TRBJ2-1; V: TRBV7-9; size: .; DNA: TGTGCCAGCAGCTTAGTCAACCACGCAGGTGGGGAGCAGTTCTTC; CDR3: CASSLVNHAGGEQFF
D: TRBD1; J: TRBJ2-2; V: TRBV11-2; size: .; DNA: TGTGCCAGCAGGGAATCAGGGGGAGCCGGGGAGCTGTTTTTT; CDR3: CASRESGGAGELFF
D: TRBD2; J: TRBJ2-1; V: TRBV6-5; size: .; DNA: TGTGCCAGCAGGACGGGACTAGCGGTTGGTGAGCAGTTCTTC; CDR3: CASRTGLAVGEQFF
D: .; J: TRBJ1-5; V: TRBV19; size: .; DNA: TGTGCCAGTAGTATCTCCCCTTGGGTACGGGATCAGCCCCAGCATTTT; CDR3: CASSISPWVRDQPQHF
D: .; J: TRBJ2-3; V: TRBV19; size: .; DNA: TGTGCCAGTAGTCCCTCCGATACGCAGTATTTT; CDR3: CASSPSDTQYF
D: .; J: TRBJ1-5; V: TRBV19; size: .; DNA: TGTGCCAGTAGTACTGGGACAACATTGGGCAATCAGCCCCAGCATTTT; CDR3: CASSTGTTLGNQPQHF
D: TRBD1; J: TRBJ1-1; V: TRBV9; size: once; DNA: TGTGCCAGCAGCCCACAGGGGCTCTCCCCTGAAGCTTTCTTT; CDR3: CASSPQGLSPEAFF
D: .; J: TRBJ2-1; V: TRBV19; size: .; DNA: TGTGCCAGTAGTATAGAAGACATTTACAATGAGCAGTTCTTC; CDR3: CASSIEDIYNEQFF
D: TRBD1; J: TRBJ1-2; V: TRBV7-2; size: .; DNA: TGTGCCAGCAGTTCTCGTACCGGGACAGGGGGGCCTGCTAACTATGGCTACACCTTC; CDR3: CASSSRTGTGGPANYGYTF
D: TRBD2; J: TRBJ2-1; V: TRBV4-1; size: few; DNA: TGCGCCAGCAGCCAAGGGCCCACTAGCGGGAGACTAGGGAATGAGCAGTTCTTC; CDR3: CASSQGPTSGRLGNEQFF
D: TRBD2; J: TRBJ2-1; V: TRBV6-4; size: .; DNA: TGTGCCAGCAGTGACTCTATATCGAGGCTAGCGGGAGGGTACAATGAGCAGTTCTTC; CDR3: CASSDSISRLAGGYNEQFF
D: .; J: TRBJ2-5; V: TRBV2; size: few; DNA: TGTGCCAGCAGTGATGGTGGGGGAAGGATACAAGAGACCCAGTACTTC; CDR3: CASSDGGGRIQETQYF
D: TRBD1; J: TRBJ1-1; V: TRBV6-2/TRBV6-3; size: .; DNA: TGTGCCAGCACCCCCAGGGGGGCTGGGATCACTGAAGCTTTCTTT; CDR3: CASTPRGAGITEAFF
D: .; J: TRBJ1-2; V: TRBV18; size: .; DNA: TGTGCCAGCTCACCACTCGACAAAGAAGGTGGCTACACCTTC; CDR3: CASSPLDKEGGYTF
D: TRBD2; J: TRBJ2-1; V: TRBV9; size: .; DNA: TGTGCCAGCAGCGGAAGGAGTAGCGGGAGGGGGAATGATGAGCAGTTCTTC; CDR3: CASSGRSSGRGNDEQFF
D: .; J: TRBJ1-1; V: TRBV28; size: once; DNA: TGTGCCAGCAGCTCTTACACTGAAGCTTTCTTT; CDR3: CASSSYTEAFF
D: .; J: TRBJ2-7; V: TRBV28; size: few; DNA: TGTGCCAGCAGTTTCCAAAAAGTGGCCTACGAGCAGTACTTC; CDR3: CASSFQKVAYEQYF
D: .; J: TRBJ2-5; V: TRBV11-2; size: .; DNA: TGTGCCAGCAGCCTTCGACAGGTCCGATTAGAGACCCAGTACTTC; CDR3: CASSLRQVRLETQYF
D: TRBD1; J: TRBJ1-5; V: TRBV6-2/TRBV6-3; size: .; DNA: TGTGCCAGCAGCAGGGACAGCTTCAATCAGCCCCAGCATTTT; CDR3: CASSRDSFNQPQHF
D: .; J: TRBJ2-1; V: TRBV7-2; size: .; DNA: TGTGCCAGCAGCTTGGGATCCACCGGGACCGACAATGAGCAGTTCTTC; CDR3: CASSLGSTGTDNEQFF